Listed here is a single T cell receptor beta chain. Its antigen is unidentified. The CDR3 sequence is 13 residues long. The J segment lost 1 base and the V segment lost 7 bases, leaving 3 bases of the junction unmatched. The germline V gene encodes CDR1 SNHLY and CDR2 FYNNEI. During the collection period, no donor immune events like infections were recorded. These data originate in a study of identifying expanded T cells in peripheral blood. Study-wide findings and caveats: Technical replicates showed approximately 1.2 changed clones; about two weeks about 16.4; four weeks 19. Clone count variance between approximately two-week samples rose with total template count.

Clones were read by immunoSEQ multiplex PCR, and TCRdb kept only the in-frame ones, dropping some. The table has under 150,000 clones, 80% to 90% seen once; the top ten hold approximately 8%. The receptor comes from a person aged 18 to 70 in good health. The sample was blood. This rearrangement joins TRBV2 to TRBJ2-5; 7 nucleotides match TRBD1. Here the CDR3 reads CASIRDSQETQYF. Here the CDR3 DNA reads TGTGCCAGCATCCGGGACAGCCAAGAGACCCAGTACTTC.